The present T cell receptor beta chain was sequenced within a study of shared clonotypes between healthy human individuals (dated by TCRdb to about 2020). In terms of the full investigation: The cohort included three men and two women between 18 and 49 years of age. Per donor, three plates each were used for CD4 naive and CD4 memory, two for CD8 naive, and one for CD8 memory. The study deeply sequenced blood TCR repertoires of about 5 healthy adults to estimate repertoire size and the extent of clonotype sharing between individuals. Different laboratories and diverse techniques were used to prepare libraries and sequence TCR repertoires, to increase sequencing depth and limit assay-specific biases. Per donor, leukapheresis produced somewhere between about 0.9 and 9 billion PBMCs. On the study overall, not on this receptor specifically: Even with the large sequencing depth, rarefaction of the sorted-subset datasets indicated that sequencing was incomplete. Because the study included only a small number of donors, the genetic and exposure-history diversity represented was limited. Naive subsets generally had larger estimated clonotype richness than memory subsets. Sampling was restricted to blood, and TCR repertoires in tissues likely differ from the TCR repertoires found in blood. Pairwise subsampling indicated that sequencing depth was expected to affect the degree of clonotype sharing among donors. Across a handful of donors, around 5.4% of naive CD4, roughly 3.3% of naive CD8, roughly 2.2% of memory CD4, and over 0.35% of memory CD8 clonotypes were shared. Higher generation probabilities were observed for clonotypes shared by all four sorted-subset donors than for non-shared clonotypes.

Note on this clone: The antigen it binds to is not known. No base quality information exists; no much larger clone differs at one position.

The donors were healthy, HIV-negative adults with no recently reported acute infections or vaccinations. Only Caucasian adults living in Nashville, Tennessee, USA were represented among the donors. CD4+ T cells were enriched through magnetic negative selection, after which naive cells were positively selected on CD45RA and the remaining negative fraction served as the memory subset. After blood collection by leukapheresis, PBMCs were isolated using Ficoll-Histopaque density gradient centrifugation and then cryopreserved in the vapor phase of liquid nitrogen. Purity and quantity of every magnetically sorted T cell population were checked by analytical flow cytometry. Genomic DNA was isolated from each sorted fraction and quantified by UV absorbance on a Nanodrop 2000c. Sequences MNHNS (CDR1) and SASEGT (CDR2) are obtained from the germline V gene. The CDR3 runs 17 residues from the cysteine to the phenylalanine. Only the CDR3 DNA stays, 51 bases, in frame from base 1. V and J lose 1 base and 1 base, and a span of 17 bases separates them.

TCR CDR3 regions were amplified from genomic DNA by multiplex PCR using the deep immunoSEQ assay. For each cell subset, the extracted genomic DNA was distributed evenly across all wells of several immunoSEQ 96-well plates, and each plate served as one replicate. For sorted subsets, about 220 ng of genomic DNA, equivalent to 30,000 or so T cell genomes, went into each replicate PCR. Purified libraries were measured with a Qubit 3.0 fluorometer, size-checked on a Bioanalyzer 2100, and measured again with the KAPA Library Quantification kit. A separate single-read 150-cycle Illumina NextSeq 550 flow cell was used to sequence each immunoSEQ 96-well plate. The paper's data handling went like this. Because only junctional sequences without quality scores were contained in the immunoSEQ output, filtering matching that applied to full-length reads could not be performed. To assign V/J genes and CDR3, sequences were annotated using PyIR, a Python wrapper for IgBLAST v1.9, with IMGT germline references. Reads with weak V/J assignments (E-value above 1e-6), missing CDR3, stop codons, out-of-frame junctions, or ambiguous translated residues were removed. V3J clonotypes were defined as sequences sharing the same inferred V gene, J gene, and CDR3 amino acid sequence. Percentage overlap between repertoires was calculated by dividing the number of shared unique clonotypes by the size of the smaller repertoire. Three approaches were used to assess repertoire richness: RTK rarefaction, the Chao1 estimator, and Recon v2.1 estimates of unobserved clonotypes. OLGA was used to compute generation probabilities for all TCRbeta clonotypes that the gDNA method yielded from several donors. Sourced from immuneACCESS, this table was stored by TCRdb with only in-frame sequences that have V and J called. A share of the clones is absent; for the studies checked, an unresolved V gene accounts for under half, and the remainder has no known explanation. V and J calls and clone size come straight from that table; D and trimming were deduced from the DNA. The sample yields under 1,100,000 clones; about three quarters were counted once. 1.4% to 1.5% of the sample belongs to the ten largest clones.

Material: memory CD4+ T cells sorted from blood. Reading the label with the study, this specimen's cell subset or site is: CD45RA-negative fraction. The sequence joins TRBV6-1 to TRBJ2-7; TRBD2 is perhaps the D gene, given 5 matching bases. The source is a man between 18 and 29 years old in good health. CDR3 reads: CASSEVLGGGPSYEQYF. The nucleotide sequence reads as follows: TGTGCCAGCAGTGAAGTTCTAGGTGGAGGCCCGTCCTACGAGCAGTACTTC.